The 24 T cell receptor beta chains given below trace back to one sample, sequenced in a study of blood T cells in healthy people across ages. Next came a second PCR, run for roughly 6 to 11 cycles, which used a sample-barcoded 5' primer along with a J-beta primer mix. TCRdb called the 5' RACE reads again in MiXCR, with one record for every CDR3 protein. Here the sample spans 1.2 million to 1.5 million distinct CDR3 sequences, approximately 42% being singletons. The sequenced sample consisted of blood. All receptors derive from a woman aged 18-35 years in good health.

V is TRBV7-9 and J is TRBJ2-3; D might be TRBD1 or TRBD2, each matching 7 bases. The ends were cut back, 3 bases at V and 2 bases at J, with 21 bases in the middle. Germline V gene sequence: CDR1 SEHNR, CDR2 FQNEAQ (reference sequence). This CDR3 has 18 amino acids. The CDR3 DNA is TGTGCCAGCAGCTTGGGGGGGGCGACAGGGCAACTCACAGATACGCAGTATTTT. This translates into CASSLGGATGQLTDTQYF.

This clonotype was observed many times. This chain uses TRBV5-1 with TRBJ2-4, with unresolved D. There are 12 residues in the CDR3. Germline assignment: CDR1 SGHRS and CDR2 YFSETQ. Trimming pared 6 bases from V and 1 base from J, leaving 5 bases between. Here the CDR3 reads CASNDAKNIQYF. The CDR3 DNA is TGCGCCAGCAACGACGCCAAAAACATTCAGTACTTC.

This clonotype appeared many times. The chain joins TRBV4-2 to TRBJ2-3, with 7 nucleotides matching TRBD2. The germline V gene encodes CDR1 LGHNA and CDR2 YNFKEQ. There are 16 residues in the CDR3. The ends lost 0 bases at V and 0 bases at J; junction bases unmatched: 3. CDR3 nucleotide sequence: TGTGCCAGCAGCCAAGATCTAGCGGTTAGCACAGATACGCAGTATTTT. Protein: CASSQDLAVSTDTQYF.

The gene calls are TRBV20-1 and TRBJ2-2, with 7 bases fitting TRBD2. The CDR3 consists of 16 residues. After removal of 6 bases from V and 4 bases from J, the junction contained 14 bases not matched to a gene. Looked up from germline, CDR1 is DFQATT and CDR2 is SNEGSKA (reference sequence). This chain's CDR3 is CSARTPTSVVTGELFF. The CDR3 nucleotides read TGCAGTGCGAGAACCCCTACTAGCGTAGTCACCGGGGAGCTGTTTTTT.

CDR3 bases: TGTGCCTGGGAGGGGCTAGCGGGCGCGCTGAACACCGGGGAGCTGTTTTTT. Translating gives CAWEGLAGALNTGELFF. This chain uses TRBV30 with TRBJ2-2; 8 bases are shared with TRBD2. Germline-derived CDR1 and CDR2 are GTSNPN and SVGIG (reference sequence). With 5 bases clipped from V and 1 base from J, the junction kept 12 bases outside the gene matches. This CDR3 has 17 amino acids.

Only a few counts were recorded for this clonotype. The CDR3 DNA is TGCGCCAGCAGCCTCATTTCAGGGGGTCAGTTCTTC. Encoded protein: CASSLISGGQFF. The chain combines TRBV4-1 with TRBJ2-1; 7 positions match TRBD1. The CDR3 sequence is 12 residues long. V shed 4 bases, J shed 13 bases, and the junction held 7 bases outside the gene matches. Per the germline V gene, CDR1 is MGHRA and CDR2 is YSYEKL.

A note on this clonotype: The junction shows a germline mismatch at one end, possibly a read error. This chain connects TRBV20-1 to TRBJ1-2; D may be TRBD1 (6 bases). Germline-derived CDR1 and CDR2 are DFQATT and SNEGSKA (reference sequence). CDR3 length equals 13 residues. The CDR3 DNA is TGCAGTGCTAGAGATAGGGCAGGGGTAGGCTACATCTTC. Residues: CSARDRAGVGYIF.

This clonotype was recorded once. V usage is TRBV5-5 and J usage is TRBJ2-4; 9 bases fit TRBD1. The J call could be wrong; TRBJ2-5 is a better fit for the DNA end. The CDR3 spans 17 residues. Germline CDR1 SGHKS, CDR2 YYEKEE (reference sequence). Here the CDR3 DNA reads TGTGCCAGCAGCAGTCCCGGGACAGGGTTGGAGCAAGAGACCCAGTACTTC. Translated, it gives CASSSPGTGLEQETQYF.

This clonotype was seen only a few times. The chain recombines TRBV12-3 or TRBV12-4 with TRBJ1-2, with TRBD1 as a possible D gene (5 bases). The germline V and J ends were trimmed by 7 bases and 4 bases, with 22 bases remaining between them. The length of the CDR3 is 16 residues. The CDR3 loop is CASTKGSGLMTYGYTF. The CDR3 nucleotides are TGTGCCAGCACTAAAGGATCGGGACTCATGACCTATGGCTACACCTTC.

The rearrangement links TRBV29-1 to TRBJ2-7; 7 bases are shared with TRBD1. CDR3 length: 14 residues. Germline assignment: CDR1 SQVTM and CDR2 ANQGSEA. The V gene end was trimmed by 4 bases and the J gene end by 2 bases; junction bases not matched to a gene: 8. The chain's CDR3 is CSVGQQGSTYEQYF. The CDR3 DNA reads as TGCAGCGTTGGTCAACAGGGGTCCACCTACGAGCAGTACTTC.

This clonotype came up once. This chain links TRBV7-9 with TRBJ2-1; the match to TRBD2 covers 7 bases. This CDR3 spans 16 amino acids. CDR1 and CDR2 from the germline V gene are SEHNR and FQNEAQ (reference sequence). V shed 1 base, J shed 6 bases, and the junction held 9 bases outside the gene matches. The CDR3 DNA is TGTGCCAGCAGCTTAGGGGCGGGAGTAGGTGTCAATGAGCAGTTCTTC. It codes for CASSLGAGVGVNEQFF.

The V gene is TRBV6-5, the J gene TRBJ2-5, with D uncertain. Germline V lookup: CDR1 MNHEY, CDR2 SVGAGI. The ends were cut back, 2 bases at V and 1 base at J, with 8 bases in the middle. This CDR3 spans 14 amino acids. In DNA form, the CDR3 reads TGTGCCAGCAGTTACGGTTCGACCCAAGAGACCCAGTACTTC. Its protein product is CASSYGSTQETQYF.

This clonotype has just a few counts. The gene calls are TRBV12-3 or TRBV12-4 and TRBJ2-7, with D perhaps matching TRBD1 (6 bases). Trimming shortened V by 3 bases and J by 5 bases, and 11 bases separated the two germline ends. This CDR3 comprises 13 residues. CDR3 region: CASSLPGANEQYF. The CDR3 DNA sequence: TGTGCCAGCAGTTTGCCAGGGGCTAACGAGCAGTACTTC.

The chain couples TRBV3-1 to TRBJ2-7; no clear D gene. Germline V gene data show CDR1 as LGHDT and CDR2 as YNNKEL (reference sequence). The V end was cut by 5 bases, the J end by 0 bases, with 11 bases between. The length of the CDR3 is 14 residues. The CDR3 region is CASSGAPASYEQYF. In nucleotides, the CDR3 is TGTGCCAGCAGCGGCGCGCCAGCCTCCTACGAGCAGTACTTC.

This clonotype was seen more than once but under ten times. This chain uses TRBV20-1 with TRBJ2-5; D is unclear. Germline V CDR1 and CDR2: DFQATT, SNEGSKA (reference sequence). Between the trimmed V and J ends, which lost 5 bases and 4 bases, there was a span of 14 bases. The CDR3 runs to 13 residues. The CDR3 is CSAPSNRGETQYF. CDR3 coding DNA: TGCAGTGCTCCTAGTAACCGTGGAGAGACCCAGTACTTC.

This clonotype was seen only a few times. The chain is built from TRBV3-1 and TRBJ1-1; D not certain. Trimming took off 7 bases at V and 1 base at J, with 10 bases between the two ends. The V gene's germline CDR1 is LGHDT and CDR2 YNNKEL (reference sequence). This CDR3 is built from 13 residues. The CDR3 loop is CASTGLENTEAFF. CDR3 sequence (DNA): TGTGCCAGCACCGGACTGGAGAACACTGAAGCTTTCTTT.

The chain joins TRBV6-1 to TRBJ2-7, with 13 bases fitting TRBD2. The V gene end was trimmed by 1 base and the J gene end by 4 bases; junction bases not matched to a gene: 1. CDR3 length: 15 amino acids. The V gene's germline CDR1 is MNHNS and CDR2 SASEGT. The CDR3 coding sequence is TGTGCCAGCAGTGAAGGGACTAGCGGGAGATACGAGCAGTACTTC. This codes for CASSEGTSGRYEQYF.

The rearrangement joins TRBV2 to TRBJ1-6, with D unresolved. This CDR3 region has 15 residues. V was trimmed by 1 base and J by 13 bases, leaving 17 bases between them. CDR1 is SNHLY, CDR2 FYNNEI, per germline. The CDR3 loop is CASSEVLTVETPLHF. DNA for the CDR3: TGTGCCAGCAGTGAAGTACTGACGGTCGAAACGCCCCTCCACTTT.

This clonotype was seen a few times. The CDR3, as DNA: TGCGCCAGCAGCGCCCGGGACAGGGGATCGAATCAGCCCCAGCATTTT. Its translation: CASSARDRGSNQPQHF. The V and J genes are TRBV4-1 and TRBJ1-5; 10 nucleotides match TRBD1. CDR3 size: 16 residues. Germline loops: CDR1 MGHRA, CDR2 YSYEKL. The ends lost 5 bases at V and 4 bases at J; junction bases unmatched: 8.

The CDR3 DNA is TGCAGTGCTAGAGATGAACTAGCGGACTACAATGAGCAGTTCTTC. Protein sequence: CSARDELADYNEQFF. The V gene is TRBV20-1, the J gene TRBJ2-1, with 8 bases fitting TRBD2. The CDR3 spans 15 residues. With V trimmed by 0 bases and J by 3 bases, 4 bases remained unmatched. Germline CDR1 DFQATT, CDR2 SNEGSKA (reference sequence).

There are a few counts of this clonotype. The chain carries TRBV11-1 and TRBJ2-3; D not resolved. Trimming removed 1 base at V and 4 bases at J, with 9 bases between. CDR1 and CDR2 (germline): SGHAT, FQDESV (reference sequence). The CDR3 contains 14 residues. The chain's CDR3 is CASSLVIRSDTQYF. The CDR3 DNA reads TGTGCCAGCAGCTTAGTTATTAGATCAGATACGCAGTATTTT.

This clonotype turned up a few times. The rearrangement joins TRBV5-5 to TRBJ2-5, with D possibly called TRBD1 or TRBD2 (5 bases each). Germline V gives CDR1 SGHKS, CDR2 YYEKEE (reference sequence). This CDR3 has 14 residues. Deletions cut 2 bases from V and 4 bases from J, with 12 bases between. The chain's CDR3 is CASSFGTLRETQYF. CDR3 DNA sequence: TGTGCCAGCAGCTTCGGGACGCTTCGAGAGACCCAGTACTTC.

The chain recombines TRBV3-1 with TRBJ2-2, with D perhaps assigned TRBD1 or TRBD2 (5 bases each). The CDR3 has 13 amino acids. CDR1 and CDR2 from the germline V gene are LGHDT and YNNKEL (reference sequence). V shed 6 bases and J shed 5 bases, with 10 bases lying between them. The CDR3 here is CASSRDQTGELFF. The CDR3 region has the DNA TGTGCCAGCAGTCGGGACCAGACCGGGGAGCTGTTTTTT.

This clonotype has only one observation. The genes are TRBV30 and TRBJ2-7; D not resolved. V lost 7 bases and J 3 bases, leaving 16 bases between the germline ends. The CDR3 has 13 amino acids. Germline values: CDR1 GTSNPN, CDR2 SVGIG (reference sequence). CDR3 in amino acids: CASSPLPYYEQYF. As DNA, the CDR3 is TGTGCCTCCTCTCCCCTACCATACTACGAGCAGTACTTC.